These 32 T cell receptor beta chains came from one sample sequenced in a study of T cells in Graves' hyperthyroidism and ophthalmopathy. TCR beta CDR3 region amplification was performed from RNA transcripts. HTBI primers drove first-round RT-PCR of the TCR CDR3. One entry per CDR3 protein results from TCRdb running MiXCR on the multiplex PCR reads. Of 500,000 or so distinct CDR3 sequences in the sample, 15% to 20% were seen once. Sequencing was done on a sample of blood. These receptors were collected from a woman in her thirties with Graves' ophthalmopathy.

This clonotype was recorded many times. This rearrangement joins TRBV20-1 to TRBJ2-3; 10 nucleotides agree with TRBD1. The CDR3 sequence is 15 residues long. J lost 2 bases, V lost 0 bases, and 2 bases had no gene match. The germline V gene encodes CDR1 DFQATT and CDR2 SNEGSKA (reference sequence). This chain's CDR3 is CSAREDRGVTDTQYF. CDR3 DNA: TGCAGTGCTAGAGAGGACAGGGGGGTCACAGATACGCAGTATTTT.

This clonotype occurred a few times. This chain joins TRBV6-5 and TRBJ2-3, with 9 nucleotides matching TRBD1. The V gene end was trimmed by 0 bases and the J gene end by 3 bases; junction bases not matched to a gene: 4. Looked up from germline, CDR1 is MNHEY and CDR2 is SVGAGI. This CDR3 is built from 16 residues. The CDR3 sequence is CASSYSRDRETDTQYF. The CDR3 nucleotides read TGTGCCAGCAGTTACTCGAGGGACAGGGAGACAGATACGCAGTATTTT.

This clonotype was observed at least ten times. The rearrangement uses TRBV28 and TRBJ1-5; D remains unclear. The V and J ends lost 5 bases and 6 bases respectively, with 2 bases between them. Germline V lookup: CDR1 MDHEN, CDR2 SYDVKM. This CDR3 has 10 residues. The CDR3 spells CASSRQPQHF. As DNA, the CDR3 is TGTGCCAGCAGTCGTCAGCCCCAGCATTTT.

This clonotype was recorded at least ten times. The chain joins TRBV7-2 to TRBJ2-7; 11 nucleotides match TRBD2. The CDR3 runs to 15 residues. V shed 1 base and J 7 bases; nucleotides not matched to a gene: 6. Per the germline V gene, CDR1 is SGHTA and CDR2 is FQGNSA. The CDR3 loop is CASSLVSGRAWEQYF. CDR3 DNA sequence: TGTGCCAGCAGCTTAGTTAGCGGGAGGGCGTGGGAGCAGTACTTC.

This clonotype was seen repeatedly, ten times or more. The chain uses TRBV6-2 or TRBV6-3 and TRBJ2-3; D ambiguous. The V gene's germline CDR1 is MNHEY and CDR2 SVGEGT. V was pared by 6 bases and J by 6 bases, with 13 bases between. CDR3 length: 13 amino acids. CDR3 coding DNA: TGTGCCAGCAGGCCTTACACATCGGATACGCAGTATTTT. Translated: CASRPYTSDTQYF.

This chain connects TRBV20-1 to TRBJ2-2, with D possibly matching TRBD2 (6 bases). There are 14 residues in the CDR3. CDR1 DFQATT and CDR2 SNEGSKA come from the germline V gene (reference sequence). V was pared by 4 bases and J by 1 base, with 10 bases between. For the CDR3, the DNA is TGCAGTGCTAAGGGCGGGATGAACACCGGGGAGCTGTTTTTT. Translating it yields CSAKGGMNTGELFF.

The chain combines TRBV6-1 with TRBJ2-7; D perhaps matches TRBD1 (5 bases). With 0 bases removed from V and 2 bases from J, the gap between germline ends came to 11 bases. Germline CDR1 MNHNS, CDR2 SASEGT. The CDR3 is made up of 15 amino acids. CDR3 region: CASSEASRATYEQYF. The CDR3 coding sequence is TGTGCCAGCAGTGAAGCTTCCAGGGCCACCTACGAGCAGTACTTC.

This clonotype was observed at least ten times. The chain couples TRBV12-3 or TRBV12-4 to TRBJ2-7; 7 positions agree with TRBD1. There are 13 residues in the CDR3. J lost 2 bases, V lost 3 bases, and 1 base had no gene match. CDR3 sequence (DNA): TGTGCCAGCAGTTTCGACAGGGCCTACGAGCAGTACTTC. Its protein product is CASSFDRAYEQYF.

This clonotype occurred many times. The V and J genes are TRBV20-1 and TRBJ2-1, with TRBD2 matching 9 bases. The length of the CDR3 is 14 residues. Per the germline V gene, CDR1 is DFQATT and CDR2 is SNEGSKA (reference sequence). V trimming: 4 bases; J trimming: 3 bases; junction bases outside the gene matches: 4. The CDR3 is CSAIKREDYNEQFF. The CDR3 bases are TGCAGTGCTATAAAGCGGGAGGACTACAATGAGCAGTTCTTC.

The CDR3 DNA reads as TGTGCCATCGGGAGCGGGAGCCAAGAGACCCAGTACTTC. It codes for CAIGSGSQETQYF. The gene calls are TRBV13 and TRBJ2-5; 8 bases map to TRBD2. V lost 10 bases and J lost 1; bases outside the gene matches: 5. CDR1 and CDR2 (germline): PRHDT, FYEKMQ (reference sequence). The CDR3 covers 13 residues.

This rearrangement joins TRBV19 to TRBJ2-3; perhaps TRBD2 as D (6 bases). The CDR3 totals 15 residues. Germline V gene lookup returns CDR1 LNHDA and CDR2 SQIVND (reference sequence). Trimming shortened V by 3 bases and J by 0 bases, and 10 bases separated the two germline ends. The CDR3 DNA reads TGTGCCAGTAGTATCGGGGGAGATAGCACAGATACGCAGTATTTT. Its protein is CASSIGGDSTDTQYF. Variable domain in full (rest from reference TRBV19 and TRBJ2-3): DGGITQSPKYLFRKEGQNVTLSCEQNLNHDAMYWYRQDPGQGLRLIYYSQIVNDFQKGDIAEGYSVSREKKESFPLTVTSAQKNPTAFYLCASSIGGDSTDTQYFGPGTRLTVL.

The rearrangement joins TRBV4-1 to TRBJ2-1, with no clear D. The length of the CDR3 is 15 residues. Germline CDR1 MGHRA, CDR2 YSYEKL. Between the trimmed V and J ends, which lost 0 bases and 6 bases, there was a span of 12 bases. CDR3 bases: TGCGCCAGCAGCCAAGAAGGTGCGTCAATCAATGAGCAGTTCTTC. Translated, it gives CASSQEGASINEQFF.

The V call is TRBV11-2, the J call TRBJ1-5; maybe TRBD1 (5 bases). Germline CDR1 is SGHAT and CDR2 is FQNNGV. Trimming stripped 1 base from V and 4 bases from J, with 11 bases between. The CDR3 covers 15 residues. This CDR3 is CASSLGWGGNQPQHF. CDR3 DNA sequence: TGTGCCAGCAGCTTAGGCTGGGGGGGTAATCAGCCCCAGCATTTT.

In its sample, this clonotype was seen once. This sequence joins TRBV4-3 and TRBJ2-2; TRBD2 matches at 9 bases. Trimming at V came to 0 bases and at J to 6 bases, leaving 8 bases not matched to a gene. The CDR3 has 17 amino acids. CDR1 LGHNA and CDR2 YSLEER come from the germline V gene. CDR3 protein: CASSQDSGGRAAGELFF. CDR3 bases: TGCGCCAGCAGCCAAGATTCCGGCGGGAGGGCCGCCGGGGAGCTGTTTTTT.

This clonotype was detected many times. This CDR3 is CASSPHSVTYEQYF. DNA for the CDR3: TGTGCCAGCAGTCCCCACTCCGTCACCTACGAGCAGTACTTC. The V gene is TRBV6-2 or TRBV6-3, the J gene TRBJ2-7; D is undetermined. V lost 5 bases and J lost 2, with 13 bases in between. CDR1 MNHEY and CDR2 SVGEGT come from the germline V gene. The CDR3 covers 14 residues.

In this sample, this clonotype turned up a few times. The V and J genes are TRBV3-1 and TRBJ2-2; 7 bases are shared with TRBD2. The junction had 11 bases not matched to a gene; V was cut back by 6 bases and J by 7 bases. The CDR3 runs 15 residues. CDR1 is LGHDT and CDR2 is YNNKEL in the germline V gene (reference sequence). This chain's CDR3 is CASRLEAGSGGELFF. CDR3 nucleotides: TGTGCCAGCAGATTAGAAGCGGGGAGCGGCGGGGAGCTGTTTTTT.

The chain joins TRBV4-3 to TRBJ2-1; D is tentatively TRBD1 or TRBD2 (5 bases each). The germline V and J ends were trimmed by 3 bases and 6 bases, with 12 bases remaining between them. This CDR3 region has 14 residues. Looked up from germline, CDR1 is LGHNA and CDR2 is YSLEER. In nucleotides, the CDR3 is TGCGCCAGCAGCCAGAGGGGAGTGGCCAATGAGCAGTTCTTC. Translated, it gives CASSQRGVANEQFF.

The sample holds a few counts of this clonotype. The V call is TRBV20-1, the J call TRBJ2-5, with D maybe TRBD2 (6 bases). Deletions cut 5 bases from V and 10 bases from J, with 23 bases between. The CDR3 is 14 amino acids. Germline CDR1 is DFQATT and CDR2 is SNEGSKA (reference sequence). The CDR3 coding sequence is TGCAGTGCTCCCGTCGACAGCGGGCTAATTGTCCAGTACTTC. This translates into CSAPVDSGLIVQYF.

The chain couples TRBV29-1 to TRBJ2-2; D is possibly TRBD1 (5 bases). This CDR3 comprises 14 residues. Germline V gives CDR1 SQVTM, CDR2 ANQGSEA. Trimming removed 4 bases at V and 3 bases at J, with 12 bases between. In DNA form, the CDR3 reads TGCAGCGTTGCCCGCAGGGCTCACACCGGGGAGCTGTTTTTT. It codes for CSVARRAHTGELFF.

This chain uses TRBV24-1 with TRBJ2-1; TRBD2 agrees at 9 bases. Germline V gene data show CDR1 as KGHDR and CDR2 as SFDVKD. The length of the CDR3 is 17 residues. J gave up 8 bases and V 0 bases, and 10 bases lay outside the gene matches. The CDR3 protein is CATSDLRSSGMVHEQFF. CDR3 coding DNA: TGTGCCACCAGTGATTTGAGGTCTAGCGGGATGGTCCATGAGCAGTTCTTC.

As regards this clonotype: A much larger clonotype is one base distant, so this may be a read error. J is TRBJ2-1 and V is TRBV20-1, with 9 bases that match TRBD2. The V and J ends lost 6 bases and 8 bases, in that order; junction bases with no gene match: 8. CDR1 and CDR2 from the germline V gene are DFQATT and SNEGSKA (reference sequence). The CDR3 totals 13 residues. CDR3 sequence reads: CSAARAGGDEQFF. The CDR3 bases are TGCAGTGCCGCACGAGCGGGAGGCGATGAGCAGTTCTTC.

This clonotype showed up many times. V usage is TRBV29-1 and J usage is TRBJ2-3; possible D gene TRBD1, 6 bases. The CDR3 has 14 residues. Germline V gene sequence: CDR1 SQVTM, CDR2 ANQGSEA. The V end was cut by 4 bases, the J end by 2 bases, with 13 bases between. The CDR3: CSVARDTDTDTQYF. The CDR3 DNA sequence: TGCAGCGTTGCCCGGGACACCGACACAGATACGCAGTATTTT.

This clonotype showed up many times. The chain's CDR3 is CASSSRQESTDTQYF. The CDR3 bases are TGTGCCAGCAGCTCCCGACAGGAAAGCACAGATACGCAGTATTTT. The chain joins TRBV7-8 to TRBJ2-3; the D gene is possibly TRBD1 (6 bases). The CDR3 loop spans 15 amino acids. Germline V gives CDR1 SGHVS, CDR2 FQNEAQ. Trimming shortened V by 4 bases and J by 0 bases, and 11 bases separated the two germline ends.

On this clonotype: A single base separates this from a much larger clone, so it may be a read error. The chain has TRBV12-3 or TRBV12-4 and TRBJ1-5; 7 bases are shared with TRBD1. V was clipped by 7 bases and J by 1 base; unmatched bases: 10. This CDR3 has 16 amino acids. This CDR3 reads CASNQQGQVSNQPQHF. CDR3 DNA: TGTGCCAGCAATCAACAGGGGCAAGTGAGCAATCAGCCCCAGCATTTT.

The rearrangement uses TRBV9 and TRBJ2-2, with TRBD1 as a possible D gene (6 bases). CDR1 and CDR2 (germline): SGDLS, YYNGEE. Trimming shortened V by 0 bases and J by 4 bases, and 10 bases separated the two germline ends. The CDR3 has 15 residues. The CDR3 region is CASSVGGLGTGELFF. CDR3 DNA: TGTGCCAGCAGCGTAGGGGGGCTCGGCACCGGGGAGCTGTTTTTT.

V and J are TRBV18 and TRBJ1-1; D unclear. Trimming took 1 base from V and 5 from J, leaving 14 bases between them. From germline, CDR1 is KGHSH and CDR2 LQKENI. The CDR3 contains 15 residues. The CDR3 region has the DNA TGTGCCAGCTCACCACTTAATAACGGGGAGACTGAAGCTTTCTTT. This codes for CASSPLNNGETEAFF.

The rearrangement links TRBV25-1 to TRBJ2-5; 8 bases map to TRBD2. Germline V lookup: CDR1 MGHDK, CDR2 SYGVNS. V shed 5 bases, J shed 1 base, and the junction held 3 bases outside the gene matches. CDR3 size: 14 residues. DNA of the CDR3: TGTGCCAGCAGTCGGGGGGGCCCCCAAGAGACCCAGTACTTC. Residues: CASSRGGPQETQYF.

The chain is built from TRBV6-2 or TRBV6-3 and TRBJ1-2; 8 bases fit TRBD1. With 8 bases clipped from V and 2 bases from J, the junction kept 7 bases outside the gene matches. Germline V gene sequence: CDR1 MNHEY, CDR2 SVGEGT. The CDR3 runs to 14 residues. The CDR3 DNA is TGTGCCAGCGGACAAAGGACAGGGAACTATGGCTACACCTTC. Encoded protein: CASGQRTGNYGYTF.

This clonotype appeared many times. DNA for the CDR3: TGTGCCAGCAGCCAAGGGTCTAGCGGAAACCAAGAGACCCAGTACTTC. Translated: CASSQGSSGNQETQYF. This sequence joins TRBV11-1 and TRBJ2-5, with 7 bases identical to TRBD2. In germline, CDR1 is SGHAT, CDR2 FQDESV (reference sequence). V lost 5 bases and J lost 0; bases outside the gene matches: 9. CDR3 length: 16 residues.

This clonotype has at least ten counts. In DNA, the CDR3 is TGTGCCTGGAGTGTCTCGGCGGGAGGGCCCAGTTCTCAGTTCTTC. This encodes CAWSVSAGGPSSQFF. The chain has TRBV30 and TRBJ2-1; 9 bases line up with TRBD2. The V gene's germline CDR1 is GTSNPN and CDR2 SVGIG (reference sequence). This CDR3 has 15 amino acids. Trimming removed 0 bases from V and 13 bases from J; junction bases left unmatched: 13.

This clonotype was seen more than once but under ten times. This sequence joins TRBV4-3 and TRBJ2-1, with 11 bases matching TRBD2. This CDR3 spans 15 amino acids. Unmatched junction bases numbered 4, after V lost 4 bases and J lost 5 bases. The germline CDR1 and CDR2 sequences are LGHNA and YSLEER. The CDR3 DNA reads TGCGCCAGCAGCCTTCGACTAGCGGGAAACAATGAGCAGTTCTTC. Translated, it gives CASSLRLAGNNEQFF.

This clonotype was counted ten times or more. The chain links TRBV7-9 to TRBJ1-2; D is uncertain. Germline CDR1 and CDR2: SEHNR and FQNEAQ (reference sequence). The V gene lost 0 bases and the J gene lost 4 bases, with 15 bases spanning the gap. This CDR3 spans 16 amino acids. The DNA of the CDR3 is TGTGCCAGCAGCTTAGCCCGGGCATACGCTGGCTATGGCTACACCTTC. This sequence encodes CASSLARAYAGYGYTF.